This entry concerns a single T cell receptor beta chain. Assay used: immunoSEQ multiplex PCR; TCRdb lists only in-frame clones, some missing. The profile covers roughly 300,000 clones, with around 87% appearing a single time and about 7.8% taken by the ten largest. The V gene's germline CDR1 is LNHNV and CDR2 YYDKDF (reference sequence). This CDR3 contains 15 residues. V lost 1 base and J lost 1, with 8 bases in between. The record originates from a study of blood T cell repertoires in COVID-19. The chain combines TRBV15 with TRBJ1-5, with D hard to call. What was sequenced was peripheral blood. The TCR was taken from a woman aged 45-65 years who had recovered from COVID-19. CDR3 DNA sequence: TGTGCCACCAGCAGAGTGTTCAGAAGCAATCAGCCCCAGCATTTT. This sequence encodes CATSRVFRSNQPQHF.